The source of this T cell receptor beta chain is a study of graft-versus-host responses after intestinal transplantation. The method was immunoSEQ multiplex PCR; TCRdb's version includes in-frame clones alone and lacks a portion of them. The sample lists over 65,000 clones, roughly nine tenths seen once, with roughly 0.1% in the top ten. As concerns this clone: The target antigen is unknown.

The length of the CDR3 is 16 residues. The germline CDR1 and CDR2 sequences are SEHNR and FQNEAQ (reference sequence). V was cut by 0 bases and J by 4 bases, with 15 bases left in between. Sequencing used unstimulated CD4+ T cells sorted from spleen or lymph node cells, obtained before intestinal transplant. J is TRBJ2-5 and V is TRBV7-9; D possibly corresponds to TRBD2 (7 bases). This clonotype originated in a human donor who received an intestinal transplant. The CDR3 sequence: CASSLAGGPQRETQYF. The CDR3 DNA reads TGTGCCAGCAGCTTAGCGGGGGGGCCGCAGCGAGAGACCCAGTACTTC.